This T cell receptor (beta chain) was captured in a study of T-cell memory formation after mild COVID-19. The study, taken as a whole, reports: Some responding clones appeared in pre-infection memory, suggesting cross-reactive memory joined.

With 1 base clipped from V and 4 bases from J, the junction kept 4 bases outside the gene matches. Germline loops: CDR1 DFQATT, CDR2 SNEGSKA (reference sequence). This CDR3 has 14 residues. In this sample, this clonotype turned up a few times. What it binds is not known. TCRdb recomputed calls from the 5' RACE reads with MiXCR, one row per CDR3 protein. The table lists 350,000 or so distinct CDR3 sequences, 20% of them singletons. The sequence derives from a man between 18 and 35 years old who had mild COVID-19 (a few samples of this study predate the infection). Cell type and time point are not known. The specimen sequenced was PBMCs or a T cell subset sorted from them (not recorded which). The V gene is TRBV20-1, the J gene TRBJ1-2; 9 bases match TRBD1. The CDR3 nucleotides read TGCAGTGCTAGAGTTACAGGGGGCGGCTATGGCTACACCTTC. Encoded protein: CSARVTGGGYGYTF.